Listed here are 13 T cell receptor beta chains from one sample, sequenced in a study of cytotoxic CD8 clonotypes in ibrutinib-treated CLL. TCRdb's copy holds only in-frame clones and misses some; the assay was immunoSEQ multiplex PCR. The data show over 120,000 clones, about 80% seen once. The sample was PBMCs, taken after 12 months of ibrutinib treatment. Receptors were obtained from a human donor with chronic lymphocytic leukemia.

The J gene is TRBJ2-1, the V gene TRBV19, with 10 nucleotides matching TRBD2. The J segment lost 8 bases and the V segment lost 5 bases, leaving 12 bases of the junction unmatched. This CDR3 has 16 amino acids. Germline V lookup: CDR1 LNHDA, CDR2 SQIVND (reference sequence). The DNA of the CDR3 is TGTGCCAGTAGTTCGTCGTTTAGCGGGAGGTGGGATGAGCAGTTCTTC. It is translated as CASSSSFSGRWDEQFF. Drawing the rest from reference TRBV19 and TRBJ2-1, the complete variable domain is DGGITQSPKYLFRKEGQNVTLSCEQNLNHDAMYWYRQDPGQGLRLIYYSQIVNDFQKGDIAEGYSVSREKKESFPLTVTSAQKNPTAFYLCASSSSFSGRWDEQFFGPGTRLTVL.

In its sample, this clone was seen a few times. The rearrangement uses TRBV5-6 and TRBJ2-7, with unresolved D. The CDR3 loop spans 13 amino acids. Trimming stripped 4 bases from V and 2 bases from J, with 10 bases between. Germline values: CDR1 SGHDT, CDR2 YYEEEE. The CDR3 reads CASSRSIPYEQYF. CDR3 nucleotides: TGTGCCAGCAGCCGGTCCATCCCCTACGAGCAGTACTTC.

This clone has only a few counts. The chain links TRBV6-1 to TRBJ1-5; a possible D gene is TRBD1 (5 bases). In germline, CDR1 is MNHNS, CDR2 SASEGT. This CDR3 has 14 amino acids. The V and J ends lost 6 bases and 7 bases respectively, with 16 bases between them. The CDR3 loop reads CASRMDNLRQPQHF. The CDR3 DNA sequence: TGTGCCAGCAGAATGGACAACCTCCGCCAGCCCCAGCATTTT.

V gene TRBV15 combines with J gene TRBJ1-3; D is undetermined. The CDR3 has 14 amino acids. Germline V gene sequence: CDR1 LNHNV, CDR2 YYDKDF (reference sequence). V gave up 1 base and J gave up 0 bases, with 4 bases separating them. CDR3 protein: CATSRAGSGNTIYF. The CDR3 DNA sequence: TGTGCCACCAGCAGAGCCGGCTCTGGAAACACCATATATTTT.

Notes on this clone: The junction differs from germline at one of its ends, possibly a read error. CDR3 sequence (DNA): TGTGCCAGCAGTTACACTATCGGGACCCCCGAGATCACTTTT. This codes for CASSYTIGTPEITF. This sequence joins TRBV6-5 and TRBJ2-3, with D tentatively TRBD1 or TRBD2 (5 bases each). The V gene's germline CDR1 is MNHEY and CDR2 SVGAGI. The CDR3 has 14 residues.

The chain employs TRBV4-3 and TRBJ2-7, with TRBD1 matching over 7 bases. CDR3 length: 15 residues. V was pared by 0 bases and J by 3 bases, with 5 bases of the junction left unmatched. Germline V gene sequence: CDR1 LGHNA, CDR2 YSLEER. The CDR3 region has the DNA TGCGCCAGCAGCCAAGATTGGGACAGTCACTACGAGCAGTACTTC. It encodes CASSQDWDSHYEQYF.

The V gene is TRBV15, the J gene TRBJ1-2; the D gene is possibly TRBD1 (5 bases). V lost 3 bases and J 4 bases, leaving 12 bases between the germline ends. This CDR3 has 14 residues. Per germline, CDR1 LNHNV and CDR2 YYDKDF (reference sequence). The DNA of the CDR3 is TGTGCCACCAGCAGGGACACCACCACCTATGGCTACACCTTC. Translated: CATSRDTTTYGYTF.

The chain is built from TRBV9 and TRBJ2-5, with D tentatively TRBD1 (6 bases). The CDR3 totals 14 residues. The ends were cut back, 4 bases at V and 3 bases at J, with 13 bases in the middle. Germline CDR1 and CDR2: SGDLS and YYNGEE. The CDR3, as DNA: TGTGCCAGCAGCCCAGGGACAATGGAAGAGACCCAGTACTTC. As protein: CASSPGTMEETQYF.

This clone was detected once. The chain has TRBV15 and TRBJ2-1; 7 bases match TRBD1. The CDR3 is 17 amino acids. The germline V gene has CDR1 LNHNV and CDR2 YYDKDF (reference sequence). V lost 0 bases to trimming and J lost 0 bases; unmatched junction nucleotides: 5. CDR3 nucleotide sequence: TGTGCCACCAGCAGAGACCTCGGACAGGTCTCCTACAATGAGCAGTTCTTC. It encodes CATSRDLGQVSYNEQFF.

The table lists this clone with a few counts. This chain links TRBV11-3 with TRBJ1-3; possibly TRBD1 for D (5 bases). CDR3 length equals 15 residues. Germline values: CDR1 SGHNT, CDR2 YENEEA. V lost 0 bases and J lost 0, with 6 bases in between. The CDR3: CASSLDGGSGNTIYF. CDR3 bases: TGTGCCAGCAGCTTAGACGGGGGCTCTGGAAACACCATATATTTT. Complete variable domain (other parts from reference TRBV11-3 and TRBJ1-3): EAGVVQSPRYKIIEKKQPVAFWCNPISGHNTLYWYLQNLGQGPELLIRYENEEAVDDSQLPKDRFSAERLKGVDSTLKIQPAELGDSAVYLCASSLDGGSGNTIYFGEGSWLTVV.

V is TRBV14 and J is TRBJ2-4, with TRBD2 matching 13 bases. Germline values: CDR1 SGHDN, CDR2 FVKESK. J gave up 8 bases and V 2 bases, and 24 bases lay outside the gene matches. The CDR3 is 22 residues long. The CDR3 DNA follows: TGTGCCAGCAGCCAACAGTTAGGTCCGGGACTAGCGGGATGGTCTTTTACGGACATTCAGTACTTC. Protein product: CASSQQLGPGLAGWSFTDIQYF.

This clone occurred once. The chain links TRBV5-4 to TRBJ1-2, with TRBD1 matching over 7 bases. Germline V lookup: CDR1 SGHNT, CDR2 YYREEE (reference sequence). J gave up 7 bases and V 1 base, and 7 bases lay outside the gene matches. CDR3 length: 14 amino acids. The CDR3 protein is CASSLQGGAGGYTF. As DNA, the CDR3 is TGTGCCAGCAGCTTGCAAGGGGGCGCCGGTGGCTACACCTTC.

The rearrangement joins TRBV27 to TRBJ2-1; 7 bases are shared with TRBD2. V was clipped by 5 bases and J by 3 bases; unmatched bases: 7. CDR1 is MNHEY, CDR2 SMNVEV, per germline (reference sequence). The CDR3 length is 15 residues. The CDR3 region is CASSRGGGDYNEQFF. The CDR3 coding sequence is TGTGCCAGCAGTCGTGGGGGGGGAGACTACAATGAGCAGTTCTTC.